The clone carrying this TCR beta chain was counted many times. The entry originates in a study of early T cells in non-severe SARS-CoV-2 infection. Study at large: Chains were unpaired, as sequencing was done on bulk RNA from unsorted whole blood.

Unique molecular identifiers were added to individual cDNA molecules. TCRdb fed the 5' RACE reads into MiXCR, producing one record per CDR3 protein. The table records about 32,000 distinct CDR3 sequences, approximately 5.2% of them present only once. Germline CDR1 reads MRHNA; CDR2 reads SNTAGT. This CDR3 comprises 12 residues. With 8 bases removed from V and 8 bases from J, the gap between germline ends came to 15 bases. This receptor was obtained from an adult who was a healthcare worker with PCR-confirmed SARS-CoV-2 infection or an uninfected control (not recorded which). Sample: whole blood. The V call is TRBV6-4, the J call TRBJ1-1, with no clear D. CDR3 region: CASQAPAGEAFF. In DNA, the CDR3 is TGTGCCAGCCAGGCCCCGGCGGGGGAAGCTTTCTTT.